Here is one T cell receptor (beta chain) with its context. V dropped 3 bases and J dropped 6 bases, with 6 bases sitting between them. The CDR3 has 11 residues. The germline V gene has CDR1 GTSNPN and CDR2 SVGIG (reference sequence). The sample comes from a study of blood T cell repertoires in COVID-19. Study-level background: Sources were T cells, B-cell-depleted T cells, or PBMCs; the material itself was cDNA or gDNA.

Generated by immunoSEQ multiplex PCR, the TCRdb table keeps only in-frame clones and is missing some. The sample includes some 130,000 clones, around 83% of them seen just once. Sequencing was carried out using peripheral blood. This receptor was identified in a human donor in a cohort sampled during active COVID-19. The chain is built from TRBV30 and TRBJ2-1, with D possibly matching TRBD2 (6 bases). The CDR3 nucleotides are TGTGCCTGGAGCGGGGGCAATGAGCAGTTCTTC. This encodes CAWSGGNEQFF.